These 26 T cell receptor beta chains share one sample of origin, sequenced in a study of blood T cell repertoires in COVID-19. Assay: immunoSEQ multiplex PCR; the TCRdb copy retains only in-frame clones and omits some. The sample shows some 260,000 clones, 88% of them seen only once. Input material: peripheral blood. The receptors were gathered from a human donor in a cohort sampled during active COVID-19.

The gene calls are TRBV5-1 and TRBJ2-7; no clear D. Trimming took off 2 bases at V and 6 bases at J, with 6 bases between the two ends. The germline gives CDR1 SGHRS, CDR2 YFSETQ. This CDR3 is built from 11 residues. The CDR3 coding sequence is TGCGCCAGCAGCTTAAGGAGCGAGCAGTACTTC. Amino acids: CASSLRSEQYF.

The rearrangement uses TRBV27 and TRBJ2-5, with TRBD2 matching 7 bases. With V trimmed by 6 bases and J by 5 bases, 18 bases remained unmatched. The CDR3 runs 17 residues. In germline, CDR1 is MNHEY, CDR2 SMNVEV (reference sequence). The DNA of the CDR3 is TGTGCCAGCAGGCGTACCGCGACTTTTACCGGGGGGGAGACCCAGTACTTC. It is translated as CASRRTATFTGGETQYF.

The chain joins TRBV30 to TRBJ2-5, with 8 nucleotides matching TRBD1. Germline-derived CDR1 and CDR2 are GTSNPN and SVGIG (reference sequence). The CDR3 is 13 residues long. With 3 bases clipped from V and 9 bases from J, the junction kept 9 bases outside the gene matches. As DNA, the CDR3 is TGTGCCTGGAGACAGGGGGGTGGAGGGGCCCAGTACTTC. Amino acids: CAWRQGGGGAQYF.

The chain carries TRBV6-1 and TRBJ2-3; D might be TRBD2 (7 bases). The V end was cut by 2 bases, the J end by 4 bases, with 13 bases between. Germline V gives CDR1 MNHNS, CDR2 SASEGT. The CDR3 consists of 15 residues. The chain's CDR3 is CASSERGARADTQYF. DNA of the CDR3: TGTGCCAGCAGTGAACGGGGGGCTCGGGCAGATACGCAGTATTTT.

The CDR3 sequence: CASSREGTAYGYTF. The CDR3 DNA follows: TGTGCCAGCAGCCGGGAAGGGACAGCCTATGGCTACACCTTC. The V gene is TRBV3-1 (or the pseudogene TRBV3-2), the J gene TRBJ1-2, with 7 bases matching TRBD1. Trimming removed 4 bases from V and 4 bases from J; junction bases left unmatched: 6. CDR3 size: 14 residues. The germline V gene encodes CDR1 LGHDT and CDR2 YNNKEL (reference sequence).

This clone appeared a single time. This chain uses TRBV5-8 with TRBJ2-5; D is uncertain. Looked up from germline, CDR1 is SGHTS and CDR2 is YDEGEE. The CDR3 is made up of 13 amino acids. V was clipped by 4 bases and J by 5 bases, with 12 bases between them. The CDR3 DNA sequence: TGTGCCAGCAGCCCTGGATTCGGGGAGACCCAGTACTTC. Amino acid sequence: CASSPGFGETQYF.

The CDR3 protein is CASRVRDSYEQYF. In DNA form, the CDR3 reads TGTGCCAGTCGTGTGCGGGATTCCTACGAGCAGTACTTC. The J gene is TRBJ2-7, the V gene TRBV6-6, with TRBD2 as a possible D gene (6 bases). CDR3 size: 13 residues. Germline values: CDR1 MNHNY, CDR2 SVGAGI (reference sequence). V lost 9 bases to trimming and J lost 1 base, with 13 bases between them.

This clone occurred a few times. This rearrangement joins TRBV4-3 to TRBJ1-2, with D unresolved. CDR1 is LGHNA and CDR2 is YSLEER in the germline V gene. CDR3 length equals 15 residues. V was cut by 6 bases and J by 4 bases, with 18 bases left in between. As DNA, the CDR3 is TGCGCCAGCAGACAATCCAGAGGCGGATCCTATGGCTACACCTTC. It encodes CASRQSRGGSYGYTF.

This chain uses TRBV30 with TRBJ1-2; D may be TRBD1 (5 bases). CDR3 length: 11 amino acids. Per the germline V gene, CDR1 is GTSNPN and CDR2 is SVGIG (reference sequence). V dropped 7 bases and J dropped 2 bases, with 8 bases sitting between them. The CDR3 nucleotides are TGTGCCTTGGCAGGGAACTATGGCTACACCTTC. Translated, it gives CALAGNYGYTF. Full variable domain (rest looked up from reference TRBV30 and TRBJ1-2): SQTIHQWPATLVQPVGSPLSLECTVEGTSNPNLYWYRQAAGRGLQLLFYSVGIGQISSEVPQNLSASRPQDRQFILSSKKLLLSDSGFYLCALAGNYGYTFGSGTRLTVV.

The rearrangement joins TRBV15 to TRBJ2-3; no clear D. The germline CDR1 and CDR2 sequences are LNHNV and YYDKDF (reference sequence). Trimming left V 0 bases short and J 0 bases short, with 7 bases between. This CDR3 spans 15 amino acids. The CDR3: CATSRDSQSTDTQYF. The CDR3 bases are TGTGCCACCAGCAGAGATTCCCAGAGCACAGATACGCAGTATTTT.

The V gene is TRBV6-6, the J gene TRBJ1-3, with D perhaps matching TRBD1 (5 bases). Trimming cost V 4 bases and J 3 bases, with 7 bases left between them. The CDR3 sequence is 13 residues long. Germline CDR1 and CDR2: MNHNY and SVGAGI (reference sequence). In nucleotides, the CDR3 is TGTGCCAGCAGTTTCAGGGATGGAAACACCATATATTTT. Amino acids: CASSFRDGNTIYF.

The chain joins TRBV29-1 to TRBJ2-3; D gene unclear. V lost 2 bases to trimming and J lost 4 bases, with 10 bases between them. CDR1 and CDR2 (germline): SQVTM, ANQGSEA. This CDR3 is built from 13 residues. Written as DNA, the CDR3 is TGCAGCGTTGAAAGGCAGGTTGCAGATACGCAGTATTTT. It is translated as CSVERQVADTQYF.

This chain connects TRBV5-1 to TRBJ1-5; no clear D. The CDR3 has 16 amino acids. Germline V gene lookup returns CDR1 SGHRS and CDR2 YFSETQ. V lost 4 bases and J lost 4, with 18 bases in between. In DNA, the CDR3 is TGCGCCAGCAGCACGGAGCCCTCGGGGATGAATCAGCCCCAGCATTTT. This codes for CASSTEPSGMNQPQHF.

The rearrangement joins TRBV28 to TRBJ2-7; TRBD1 agrees at 7 bases. The V gene's germline CDR1 is MDHEN and CDR2 SYDVKM. CDR3 length: 12 amino acids. The V gene end was trimmed by 6 bases and the J gene end by 3 bases; junction bases not matched to a gene: 2. In DNA, the CDR3 is TGTGCCAGCAGGACAGGGAACTACGAGCAGTACTTC. Its protein is CASRTGNYEQYF.

The rearrangement joins TRBV5-1 to TRBJ2-3; D unresolved. CDR1 is SGHRS and CDR2 is YFSETQ in the germline V gene. The V and J ends lost 0 bases and 0 bases respectively, with 5 bases between them. The CDR3 is made up of 14 amino acids. Written as DNA, the CDR3 is TGCGCCAGCAGCTTGGACAGTAGCACAGATACGCAGTATTTT. It encodes CASSLDSSTDTQYF.

CDR3 loop: CASKVQGGSEQYF. CDR3 nucleotide sequence: TGTGCCAGTAAAGTTCAGGGTGGCTCCGAGCAGTACTTC. The genes are TRBV19 and TRBJ2-7; D possibly corresponds to TRBD1 (5 bases). This CDR3 is built from 13 residues. Germline V gene lookup returns CDR1 LNHDA and CDR2 SQIVND (reference sequence). V was pared by 7 bases and J by 6 bases, with 16 bases between.

A remark on this clone: Since a much larger clone is just one base distant, this may be a read error. The chain recombines TRBV2 with TRBJ1-6; 9 bases are a match to TRBD1. The germline gives CDR1 SNHLY, CDR2 FYNNEI. The CDR3 spans 15 residues. In DNA, the CDR3 is TGTACCAGCACGACAGGGGGCTCCTATAATTCACCCCTCCACTTT. Translated: CTSTTGGSYNSPLHF.

The V and J genes are TRBV7-9 and TRBJ1-2; the D gene is possibly TRBD1 (5 bases). The CDR3 consists of 14 residues. The germline CDR1 and CDR2 sequences are SEHNR and FQNEAQ (reference sequence). Deletions cut 3 bases from V and 10 bases from J, with 18 bases between. The CDR3 reads CASSLGQGPPYYTF. The CDR3 nucleotides read TGTGCCAGCAGCTTGGGGCAGGGTCCCCCATACTACACCTTC.

The gene calls are TRBV7-2 and TRBJ2-1; 16 bases map to TRBD2. The CDR3 runs to 15 residues. The germline V gene encodes CDR1 SGHTA and CDR2 FQGNSA. J was trimmed by 13 bases and V by 4 bases; bases with no gene match: 7. This chain's CDR3 is CASSSPGTSGRAQFF. As DNA, the CDR3 is TGTGCCAGCAGCTCCCCAGGGACTAGCGGGAGGGCCCAGTTCTTC. The complete variable domain, with remaining parts taken from reference TRBV7-2 and TRBJ2-1, reads GAGVSQSPSNKVTEKGKDVELRCDPISGHTALYWYRQSLGQGLEFLIYFQGNSAPDKSGLPSDRFSAERTGGSVSTLTIQRTQQEDSAVYLCASSSPGTSGRAQFFGPGTRLTVL.

The rearrangement joins TRBV18 to TRBJ2-1; 11 bases line up with TRBD2. Germline V lookup: CDR1 KGHSH, CDR2 LQKENI. Trimming cost V 4 bases and J 3 bases; bases outside gene matches: 5. This CDR3 spans 16 amino acids. The CDR3 DNA follows: TGTGCCAGCTCACGGCCCGGGACTAGCGGCTACAATGAGCAGTTCTTC. Its protein product is CASSRPGTSGYNEQFF.

This clone was observed once. The rearrangement joins TRBV10-3 to TRBJ1-6, with unresolved D. This CDR3 is built from 15 residues. V lost 6 bases and J 9 bases, leaving 18 bases between the germline ends. CDR1 is ENHRY and CDR2 is SYGVKD in the germline V gene. The CDR3 bases are TGTGCCATCAGCCCGGATGAAGTTGAGGGTTCACCCCTCCACTTT. The encoded protein is CAISPDEVEGSPLHF.

This clone appeared a few times. The rearrangement links TRBV19 to TRBJ2-2; TRBD2 matches at 12 bases. Germline CDR1 and CDR2: LNHDA and SQIVND (reference sequence). V lost 3 bases, J lost 6 bases, and 5 bases stayed unmatched. CDR3 length: 16 amino acids. The CDR3 DNA sequence: TGTGCCAGTAGTATTAAGGGACTAGCGGGTTCCGGGGAGCTGTTTTTT. This translates into CASSIKGLAGSGELFF.

The chain has TRBV7-8 and TRBJ2-2; 12 positions agree with TRBD2. This CDR3 region has 16 residues. V gave up 8 bases and J gave up 4 bases; unmatched junction bases: 8. CDR1 is SGHVS, CDR2 FQNEAQ, per germline. The CDR3 here is CASGGGLAGLTGELFF. As DNA, the CDR3 is TGTGCCAGCGGGGGGGGACTAGCGGGTCTCACCGGGGAGCTGTTTTTT.

The chain recombines TRBV27 with TRBJ1-1; D might be TRBD1 (5 bases). Germline V lookup: CDR1 MNHEY, CDR2 SMNVEV (reference sequence). Trimming pared 4 bases from V and 0 bases from J, leaving 15 bases between. The CDR3 contains 16 residues. Here the CDR3 reads CASSSHGGVMNTEAFF. As DNA, the CDR3 is TGTGCCAGCAGTTCCCACGGAGGGGTAATGAACACTGAAGCTTTCTTT.

The rearrangement uses TRBV4-2 and TRBJ1-4; D may be TRBD1 (6 bases). This CDR3 comprises 15 residues. Germline V lookup: CDR1 LGHNA, CDR2 YNFKEQ. Trimming left V 0 bases short and J 8 bases short, with 13 bases between. The CDR3 is CASSQDGQGREKLFF. CDR3 bases: TGTGCCAGCAGCCAAGATGGGCAGGGGCGAGAAAAACTGTTTTTT.

V gene TRBV9 combines with J gene TRBJ1-2; 11 positions match TRBD1. This CDR3 is built from 14 residues. Trimming removed 7 bases from V and 4 bases from J; junction bases left unmatched: 6. Germline loops: CDR1 SGDLS, CDR2 YYNGEE. DNA of the CDR3: TGTGCCAGCTCGCGGGACAGGGGGACCTATGGCTACACCTTC. It encodes CASSRDRGTYGYTF.